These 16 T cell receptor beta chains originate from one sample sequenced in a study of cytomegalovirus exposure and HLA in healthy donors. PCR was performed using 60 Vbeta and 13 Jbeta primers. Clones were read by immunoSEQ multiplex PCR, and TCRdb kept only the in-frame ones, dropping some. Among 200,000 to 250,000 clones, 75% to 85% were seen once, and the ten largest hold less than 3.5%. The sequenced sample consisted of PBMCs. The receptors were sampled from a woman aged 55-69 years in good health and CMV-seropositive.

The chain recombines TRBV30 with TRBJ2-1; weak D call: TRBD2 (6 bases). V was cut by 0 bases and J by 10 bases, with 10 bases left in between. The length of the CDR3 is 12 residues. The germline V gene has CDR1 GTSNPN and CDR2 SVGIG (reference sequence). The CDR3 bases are TGTGCCTGGAGTGTACGAGGGAGGGAGCAGTTCTTC. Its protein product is CAWSVRGREQFF.

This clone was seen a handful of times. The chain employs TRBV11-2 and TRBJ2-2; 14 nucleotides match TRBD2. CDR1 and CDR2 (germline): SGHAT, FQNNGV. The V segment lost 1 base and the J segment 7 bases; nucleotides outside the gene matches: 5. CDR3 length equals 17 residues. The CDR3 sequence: CASSLARTSGRSGELFF. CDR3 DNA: TGTGCCAGCAGCTTAGCACGGACTAGCGGGAGGAGCGGGGAGCTGTTTTTT.

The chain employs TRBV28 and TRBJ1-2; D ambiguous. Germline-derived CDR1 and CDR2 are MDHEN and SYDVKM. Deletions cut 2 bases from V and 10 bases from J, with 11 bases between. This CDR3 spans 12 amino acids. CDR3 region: CASSLAASDYTF. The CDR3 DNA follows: TGTGCCAGCAGTTTAGCCGCCAGTGACTACACCTTC.

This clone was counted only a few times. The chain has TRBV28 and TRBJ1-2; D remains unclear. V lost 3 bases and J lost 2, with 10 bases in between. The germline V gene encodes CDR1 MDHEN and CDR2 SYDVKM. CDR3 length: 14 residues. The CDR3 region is CASSFVTINYGYTF. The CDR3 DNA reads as TGTGCCAGCAGTTTCGTGACTATAAACTATGGCTACACCTTC.

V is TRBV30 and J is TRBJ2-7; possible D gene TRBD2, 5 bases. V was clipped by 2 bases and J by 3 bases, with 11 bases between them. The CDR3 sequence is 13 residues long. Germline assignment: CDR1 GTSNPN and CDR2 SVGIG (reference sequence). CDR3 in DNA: TGTGCCTGGAGTCGGGGATCTTACTACGAGCAGTACTTC. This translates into CAWSRGSYYEQYF.

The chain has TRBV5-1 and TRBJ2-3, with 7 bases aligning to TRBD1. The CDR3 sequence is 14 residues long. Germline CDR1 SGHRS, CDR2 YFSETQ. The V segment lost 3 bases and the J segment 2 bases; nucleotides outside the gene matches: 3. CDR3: CASSSQGHTDTQYF. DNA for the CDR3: TGCGCCAGCAGCTCACAGGGGCACACAGATACGCAGTATTTT.

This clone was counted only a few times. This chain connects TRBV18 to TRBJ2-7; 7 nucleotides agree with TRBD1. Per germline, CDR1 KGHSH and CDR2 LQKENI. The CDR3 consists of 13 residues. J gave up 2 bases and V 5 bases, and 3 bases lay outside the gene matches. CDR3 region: CASSRDRTYEQYF. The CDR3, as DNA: TGTGCCAGCTCAAGGGACAGAACCTACGAGCAGTACTTC.

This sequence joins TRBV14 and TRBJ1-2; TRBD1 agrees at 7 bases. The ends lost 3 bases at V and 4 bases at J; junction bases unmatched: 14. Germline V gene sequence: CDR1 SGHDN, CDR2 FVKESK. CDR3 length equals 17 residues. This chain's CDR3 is CASSQTSRDSLFYGYTF. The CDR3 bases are TGTGCCAGCAGCCAGACTTCCCGGGACAGCCTATTCTATGGCTACACCTTC. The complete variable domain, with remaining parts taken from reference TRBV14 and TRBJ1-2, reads EAGVTQFPSHSVIEKGQTVTLRCDPISGHDNLYWYRRVMGKEIKFLLHFVKESKQDESGMPNNRFLAERTGGTYSTLKVQPAELEDSGVYFCASSQTSRDSLFYGYTFGSGTRLTVV.

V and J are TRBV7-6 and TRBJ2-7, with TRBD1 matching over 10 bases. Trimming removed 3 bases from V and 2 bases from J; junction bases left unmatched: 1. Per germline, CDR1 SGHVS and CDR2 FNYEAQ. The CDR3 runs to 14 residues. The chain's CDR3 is CASSLGTGAYEQYF. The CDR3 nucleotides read TGTGCCAGCAGCTTGGGGACAGGGGCCTACGAGCAGTACTTC. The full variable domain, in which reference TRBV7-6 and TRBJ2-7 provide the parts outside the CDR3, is GAGVSQSPRYKVTKRGQDVALRCDPISGHVSLYWYRQALGQGPEFLTYFNYEAQQDKSGLPNDRFSAERPEGSISTLTIQRTEQRDSAMYRCASSLGTGAYEQYFGPGTRLTVT.

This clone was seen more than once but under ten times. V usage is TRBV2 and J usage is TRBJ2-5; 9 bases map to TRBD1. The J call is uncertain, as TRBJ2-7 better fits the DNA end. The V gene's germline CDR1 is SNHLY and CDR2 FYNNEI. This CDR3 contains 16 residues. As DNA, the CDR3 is TGTGCCAGCAGAACCTACGACCGGGACAGGGACTACGAGCAGTACTTC. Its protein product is CASRTYDRDRDYEQYF.

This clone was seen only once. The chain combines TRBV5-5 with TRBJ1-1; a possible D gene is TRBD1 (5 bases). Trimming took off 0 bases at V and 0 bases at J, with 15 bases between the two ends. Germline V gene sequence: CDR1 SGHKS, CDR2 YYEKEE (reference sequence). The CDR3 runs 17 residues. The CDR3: CASSLVRRGGLNTEAFF. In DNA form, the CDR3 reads TGTGCCAGCAGCTTGGTCCGTCGGGGGGGTTTGAACACTGAAGCTTTCTTT.

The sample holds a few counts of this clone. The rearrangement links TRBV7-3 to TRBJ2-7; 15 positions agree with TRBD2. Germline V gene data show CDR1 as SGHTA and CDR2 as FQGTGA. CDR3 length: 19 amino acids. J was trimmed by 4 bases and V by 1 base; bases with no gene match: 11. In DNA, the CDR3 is TGTGCCAGCAGCTTAATGGGTTCCGGACTAGCGGGGGGGCCTTACGAGCAGTACTTC. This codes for CASSLMGSGLAGGPYEQYF.

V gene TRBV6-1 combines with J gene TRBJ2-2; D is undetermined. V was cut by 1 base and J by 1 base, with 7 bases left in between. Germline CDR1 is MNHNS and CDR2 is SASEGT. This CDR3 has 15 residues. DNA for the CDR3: TGTGCCAGCAGTGAAGGGCGGCAGAACACCGGGGAGCTGTTTTTT. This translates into CASSEGRQNTGELFF.

The CDR3 protein is CASSSPPGQGAMMTTEAFF. CDR3 DNA sequence: TGTGCCAGCAGTTCCCCCCCGGGACAGGGGGCTATGATGACCACTGAAGCTTTCTTT. V gene TRBV27 combines with J gene TRBJ1-1, with 12 nucleotides matching TRBD1. The germline gives CDR1 MNHEY, CDR2 SMNVEV (reference sequence). The CDR3 contains 19 residues. The ends lost 4 bases at V and 4 bases at J; junction bases unmatched: 16.

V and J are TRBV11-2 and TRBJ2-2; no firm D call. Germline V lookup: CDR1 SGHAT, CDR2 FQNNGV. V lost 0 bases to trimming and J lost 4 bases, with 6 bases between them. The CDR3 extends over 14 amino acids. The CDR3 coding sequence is TGTGCCAGCAGCTTAGATCTAAGCACCGGGGAGCTGTTTTTT. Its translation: CASSLDLSTGELFF.

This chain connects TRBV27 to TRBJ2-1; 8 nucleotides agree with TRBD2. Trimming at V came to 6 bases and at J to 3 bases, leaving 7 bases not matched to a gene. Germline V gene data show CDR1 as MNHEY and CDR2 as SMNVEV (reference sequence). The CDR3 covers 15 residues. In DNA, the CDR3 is TGTGCCAGCAGAGTGGGGCGGGAGGACTACAATGAGCAGTTCTTC. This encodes CASRVGREDYNEQFF.